This TCR beta chain comes out of a study of blood T cell repertoires in COVID-19. Repertoires were generated with immunoSEQ multiplex PCR, while TCRdb's copy carries only in-frame clones and drops some. Of around 280,000 clones detected, about nine tenths appear once; the ten largest clones hold around 11%. After removal of 5 bases from V and 3 bases from J, the junction contained 0 bases not matched to a gene. Germline V gene data show CDR1 as MGHDK and CDR2 as SYGVNS. The CDR3 runs to 13 residues. The source material was peripheral blood. This sequence originates from a woman aged 25 to 45 with COVID-19, enrolled during active disease. The chain links TRBV25-1 to TRBJ2-2; 7 bases align to TRBD1. DNA of the CDR3: TGTGCCAGCAGTACAGGGGACACCGGGGAGCTGTTTTTT. As protein: CASSTGDTGELFF.